This T cell receptor (beta chain) was identified in a study of Ad26.COV2.S vaccination and SARS-CoV-2 variants. Sequencing used immunoSEQ multiplex PCR; TCRdb keeps in-frame clones, though not all of them. The sample shows around 300,000 clones, about nine tenths of them seen only once. Regarding treatment: around 19 received Ad26.COV2.S at low or high dose, single or two shots; 5 received placebo; per-sample allocation not given. Specimens were obtained on day 63 following the first vaccine or placebo injection. Germline CDR1 reads SGHDN; CDR2 reads FVKESK. The CDR3 runs to 16 residues. The junction had 2 bases not matched to a gene; V was cut back by 2 bases and J by 1 base.

The chain uses TRBV14 and TRBJ2-3, with 11 bases lining up with TRBD2. This sequence was found in a person aged 18-60 years who received the Ad26.COV2.S COVID-19 vaccine or a placebo. Specimen: peripheral blood, collected in a trial of Ad26.COV2.S vaccine versus placebo. CDR3 protein: CASSQPGLAGTDTQYF. CDR3 bases: TGTGCCAGCAGCCAACCGGGACTAGCGGGCACAGATACGCAGTATTTT.